This T cell receptor beta chain is from a study of blood T cell repertoires in COVID-19. Measured with immunoSEQ multiplex PCR; TCRdb has only the in-frame clones, and not every one. The sample contains 150,000 or so clones, roughly 85% of which appear only once. V lost 5 bases and J lost 4; bases outside the gene matches: 13. Germline V gene sequence: CDR1 MGHRA, CDR2 YSYEKL. The CDR3 consists of 17 residues. The sample taken for sequencing was peripheral blood. The TCR comes from a woman aged 55-70 years with COVID-19, enrolled during active disease. This chain uses TRBV4-1 with TRBJ2-1; 8 nucleotides line up with TRBD1. The CDR3 reads CASSKLDRGPVYNEQFF. The CDR3 DNA reads as TGCGCCAGCAGCAAACTCGACAGGGGACCCGTATACAATGAGCAGTTCTTC.